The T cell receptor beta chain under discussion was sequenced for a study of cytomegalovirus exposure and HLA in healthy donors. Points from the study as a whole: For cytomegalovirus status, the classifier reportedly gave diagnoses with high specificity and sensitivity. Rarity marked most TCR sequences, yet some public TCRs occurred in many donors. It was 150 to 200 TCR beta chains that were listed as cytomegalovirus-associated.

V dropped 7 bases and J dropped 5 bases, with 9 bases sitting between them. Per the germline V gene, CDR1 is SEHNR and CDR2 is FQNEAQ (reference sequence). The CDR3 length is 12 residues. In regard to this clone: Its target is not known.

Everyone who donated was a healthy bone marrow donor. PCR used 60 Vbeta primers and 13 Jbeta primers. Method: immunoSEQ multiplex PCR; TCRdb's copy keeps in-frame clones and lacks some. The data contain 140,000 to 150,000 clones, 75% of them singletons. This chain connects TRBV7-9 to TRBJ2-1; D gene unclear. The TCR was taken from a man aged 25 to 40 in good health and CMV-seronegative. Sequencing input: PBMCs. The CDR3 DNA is TGTGCCAGCAACCTCCGGGACAATGAGCAGTTCTTC. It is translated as CASNLRDNEQFF.